One and the same sample provided the 28 T cell receptor beta chains below, sequenced in a study of T cell responses to AZD1222 COVID-19 vaccine. Libraries were prepared by immunoSEQ multiplex PCR; TCRdb keeps only in-frame clonotypes and omits some of them. The sample has 80,000 to 90,000 clones; under 95% are singletons. The sample here was peripheral blood, taken on day 0 of MenACWY control vaccination. The receptor source for this set is an adult in good health.

The chain links TRBV19 to TRBJ2-2; D remains unclear. V was cut by 3 bases and J by 7 bases, with 9 bases left in between. This CDR3 spans 13 amino acids. Germline V lookup: CDR1 LNHDA, CDR2 SQIVND (reference sequence). CDR3 amino acids: CASSIGQIGELFF. CDR3 DNA sequence: TGTGCCAGTAGTATCGGGCAGATCGGGGAGCTGTTTTTT.

V gene TRBV19 combines with J gene TRBJ2-2, with a tentative D call TRBD1 (5 bases). The CDR3 sequence is 15 residues long. The V gene's germline CDR1 is LNHDA and CDR2 SQIVND (reference sequence). The V end was cut by 10 bases, the J end by 0 bases, with 15 bases between. The CDR3 DNA is TGTGCCACGTCCTCTGGGGCGACGAACACCGGGGAGCTGTTTTTT. Protein: CATSSGATNTGELFF.

This sequence joins TRBV6-5 and TRBJ2-1, with TRBD2 matching over 13 bases. Germline lookup yields CDR1 MNHEY and CDR2 SVGAGI. This CDR3 has 15 amino acids. Unmatched junction bases numbered 14, after V lost 7 bases and J lost 14 bases. The CDR3 reads CASKEGLAGLGKEFF. DNA for the CDR3: TGTGCCAGCAAGGAGGGACTAGCGGGGCTGGGAAAGGAGTTCTTC.

The rearrangement links TRBV19 to TRBJ1-4; D gene ambiguous. Trimming removed 4 bases at V and 7 bases at J, with 13 bases between. CDR1 is LNHDA, CDR2 SQIVND, per germline (reference sequence). This CDR3 comprises 14 residues. The CDR3 DNA sequence: TGTGCCAGTAGTACAAAATTTAGGGCTGAAAAACTGTTTTTT. Its translation is CASSTKFRAEKLFF. Looking up the rest from reference TRBV19 and TRBJ1-4 gives the full variable domain: DGGITQSPKYLFRKEGQNVTLSCEQNLNHDAMYWYRQDPGQGLRLIYYSQIVNDFQKGDIAEGYSVSREKKESFPLTVTSAQKNPTAFYLCASSTKFRAEKLFFGSGTQLSVL.

The J gene is TRBJ1-1, the V gene TRBV5-6, with 7 bases matching TRBD1. The CDR3 has 14 amino acids. The V segment lost 4 bases and the J segment 6 bases; nucleotides outside the gene matches: 9. The V gene's germline CDR1 is SGHDT and CDR2 YYEEEE. CDR3 DNA: TGTGCCAGCAGCGTGGACAGGAATCTCGCTGAAGCTTTCTTT. It encodes CASSVDRNLAEAFF.

This rearrangement joins TRBV10-3 to TRBJ1-5, with D unresolved. The germline V gene has CDR1 ENHRY and CDR2 SYGVKD. The CDR3 covers 14 residues. Trimming removed 5 bases at V and 1 base at J, with 9 bases between. In DNA, the CDR3 is TGTGCCATCAGTCAGATGATGAGCAATCAGCCCCAGCATTTT. This sequence encodes CAISQMMSNQPQHF.

The genes are TRBV28 and TRBJ2-7, with 7 bases fitting TRBD1. This CDR3 is 13 amino acids long. V was pared by 5 bases and J by 4 bases, with 5 bases of the junction left unmatched. Germline V gene data show CDR1 as MDHEN and CDR2 as SYDVKM. CDR3 sequence reads: CASSGEGQYEQYF. CDR3 DNA: TGTGCCAGCAGTGGTGAGGGACAGTACGAGCAGTACTTC.

V and J are TRBV19 and TRBJ2-2; possibly TRBD1 for D (5 bases). Deletions cut 3 bases from V and 4 bases from J, with 12 bases between. Per the germline V gene, CDR1 is LNHDA and CDR2 is SQIVND (reference sequence). This CDR3 is 15 amino acids long. The CDR3 DNA is TGTGCCAGTAGTATCATTGCAGGGTTCACCGGGGAGCTGTTTTTT. Amino acids: CASSIIAGFTGELFF.

This clone was counted a few times. The chain combines TRBV10-3 with TRBJ2-1, with TRBD1 as a possible D gene (6 bases). The ends were cut back, 11 bases at V and 2 bases at J, with 10 bases in the middle. CDR1 is ENHRY, CDR2 SYGVKD, per germline. This CDR3 spans 12 amino acids. The CDR3 loop is CASSGAYNEQFF. As DNA, the CDR3 is TGTGCCTCATCAGGGGCCTACAATGAGCAGTTCTTC.

The chain carries TRBV5-1 and TRBJ2-5; the match to TRBD2 covers 14 bases. The J segment lost 4 bases and the V segment lost 5 bases, leaving 4 bases of the junction unmatched. Germline loops: CDR1 SGHRS, CDR2 YFSETQ. The CDR3 runs 15 residues. CDR3 region: CASSPGTSGGETQYF. DNA of the CDR3: TGCGCCAGCAGTCCCGGGACTAGCGGGGGAGAGACCCAGTACTTC. Full variable domain (missing parts from reference TRBV5-1 and TRBJ2-5): KAGVTQTPRYLIKTRGQQVTLSCSPISGHRSVSWYQQTPGQGLQFLFEYFSETQRNKGNFPGRFSGRQFSNSRSEMNVSTLELGDSALYLCASSPGTSGGETQYFGPGTRLLVL.

The chain has TRBV7-2 and TRBJ1-5; D call uncertain. The CDR3 spans 13 residues. Germline V gene lookup returns CDR1 SGHTA and CDR2 FQGNSA. With 0 bases removed from V and 6 bases from J, the gap between germline ends came to 6 bases. CDR3 coding DNA: TGTGCCAGCAGCTTAGCGTCGGGTCAGCCCCAGCATTTT. This codes for CASSLASGQPQHF.

The chain recombines TRBV7-2 with TRBJ1-2, with D uncertain. Trimming pared 1 base from V and 8 bases from J, leaving 11 bases between. Germline CDR1 reads SGHTA; CDR2 reads FQGNSA. The CDR3 contains 13 residues. CDR3 sequence reads: CASSLVAGRGYTF. CDR3 sequence (DNA): TGTGCCAGCAGCTTAGTGGCGGGTAGGGGCTACACCTTC.

CDR3 DNA: TGTGCCAGCAGCTTCGCTGGCAATCAGCCCCAGCATTTT. Amino acid sequence: CASSFAGNQPQHF. The genes are TRBV7-8 and TRBJ1-5; D call uncertain. CDR3 length equals 13 residues. V was clipped by 3 bases and J by 2 bases, with 5 bases between them. Germline CDR1 and CDR2: SGHVS and FQNEAQ.

The rearrangement links TRBV19 to TRBJ2-5, with TRBD1 as a possible D gene (6 bases). Trimming removed 3 bases at V and 5 bases at J, with 16 bases between. The CDR3 has 15 residues. Looked up from germline, CDR1 is LNHDA and CDR2 is SQIVND (reference sequence). CDR3 coding DNA: TGTGCCAGTAGTATGCGGCACAGGGCCTGGGAGACCCAGTACTTC. Amino acids: CASSMRHRAWETQYF.

This chain connects TRBV19 to TRBJ1-5; perhaps TRBD1 as D (6 bases). The CDR3 covers 16 residues. Trimming removed 1 base at V and 4 bases at J, with 14 bases between. Germline values: CDR1 LNHDA, CDR2 SQIVND (reference sequence). The CDR3 loop is CASSIVPGGRNQPQHF. CDR3 in DNA: TGTGCCAGTAGTATAGTTCCGGGGGGCCGGAATCAGCCCCAGCATTTT.

V is TRBV6-5 and J is TRBJ2-1, with 11 bases identical to TRBD2. CDR1 and CDR2 (germline): MNHEY, SVGAGI. The CDR3 is 15 residues long. The trim removed 5 bases at V and 6 bases at J, leaving 6 bases unmatched. The CDR3 loop reads CASSTGTSGINEQFF. In DNA form, the CDR3 reads TGTGCCAGCAGTACCGGGACTAGCGGAATCAATGAGCAGTTCTTC.

This clone was recorded only once. The V call is TRBV5-6, the J call TRBJ1-2; unclear D gene. The CDR3 runs 14 residues. V was trimmed by 4 bases and J by 4 bases, leaving 14 bases between them. The V gene's germline CDR1 is SGHDT and CDR2 YYEEEE. As DNA, the CDR3 is TGTGCCAGCAGCCTCTGGACGACTAGCTATGGCTACACCTTC. This gives the protein CASSLWTTSYGYTF.

V is TRBV24-1 and J is TRBJ2-3; D unclear. V lost 1 base and J lost 3, with 13 bases in between. The V gene's germline CDR1 is KGHDR and CDR2 SFDVKD. The CDR3 spans 16 residues. The CDR3 here is CATSDFGRVGTDTQYF. CDR3 nucleotide sequence: TGTGCCACCAGTGATTTCGGGCGCGTTGGTACAGATACGCAGTATTTT.

DNA of the CDR3: TGTGCCAGCAGTTACTCGACGGGGGCGTCCACTGAAGCTTTCTTT. Translation gives CASSYSTGASTEAFF. The chain couples TRBV6-5 to TRBJ1-1, with D possibly matching TRBD1 (6 bases). CDR3 length: 15 residues. Between the trimmed V and J ends, which lost 0 bases and 4 bases, there was a span of 12 bases. Germline values: CDR1 MNHEY, CDR2 SVGAGI.

The chain carries TRBV28 and TRBJ2-7; no clear D gene. Germline assignment: CDR1 MDHEN and CDR2 SYDVKM. The CDR3 runs 13 residues. V shed 3 bases and J shed 2 bases, with 8 bases lying between them. CDR3 region: CASSLNGPYEQYF. The CDR3 coding sequence is TGTGCCAGCAGTTTGAACGGACCCTACGAGCAGTACTTC.

V and J are TRBV2 and TRBJ2-1, with 8 bases lining up with TRBD1. CDR1 is SNHLY and CDR2 is FYNNEI in the germline V gene. The CDR3 totals 15 residues. V shed 6 bases, J shed 3 bases, and the junction held 7 bases outside the gene matches. CDR3 region: CASSGQGLHYNEQFF. The CDR3 bases are TGTGCCAGCAGCGGACAGGGTCTCCACTACAATGAGCAGTTCTTC.

The chain uses TRBV29-1 and TRBJ1-1, with D unclear. Germline V lookup: CDR1 SQVTM, CDR2 ANQGSEA. This CDR3 is 13 amino acids long. V lost 6 bases, J lost 3 bases, and 14 bases lay in between. CDR3 in amino acids: CSVIPEVYTEAFF. Written as DNA, the CDR3 is TGCAGCGTAATCCCTGAGGTATACACTGAAGCTTTCTTT.

CDR3 protein: CASSGRGTATYEQYF. CDR3 coding DNA: TGTGCCAGTAGCGGACGTGGGACGGCGACCTACGAGCAGTACTTC. J is TRBJ2-7 and V is TRBV19, with D possibly being TRBD1 or TRBD2 (5 bases each). Germline values: CDR1 LNHDA, CDR2 SQIVND (reference sequence). The CDR3 covers 15 residues. V was shortened by 6 bases and J by 2 bases, with 17 bases between the two germline ends.

The genes are TRBV6-5 and TRBJ1-3; TRBD1 might be the D (5 bases). The CDR3 consists of 14 residues. Trimming shortened V by 3 bases and J by 8 bases, and 14 bases separated the two germline ends. CDR1 MNHEY and CDR2 SVGAGI come from the germline V gene. The CDR3 nucleotides read TGTGCCAGCAGTTATCGGGCCGGGGGGGACACCATATATTTT. It encodes CASSYRAGGDTIYF.

The chain links TRBV3-1 (or the pseudogene TRBV3-2) to TRBJ1-1, with 10 bases aligning to TRBD1. Germline trimming cut 4 bases from V and 5 bases from J; bases unmatched to any gene: 7. The CDR3 is made up of 15 amino acids. Per germline, CDR1 LGHDT and CDR2 YNNKEL (reference sequence). The CDR3 protein is CASSPRDRGGTEAFF. The CDR3 DNA sequence: TGTGCCAGCAGCCCCCGGGACAGGGGTGGTACTGAAGCTTTCTTT.

The chain employs TRBV7-9 and TRBJ1-2; possible D gene TRBD1, 5 bases. CDR3 length equals 14 residues. Germline V gene sequence: CDR1 SEHNR, CDR2 FQNEAQ (reference sequence). V gave up 1 base and J gave up 3 bases, with 9 bases separating them. CDR3 nucleotides: TGTGCCAGCAGCTTAGAGGGAGGGGACTATGGCTACACCTTC. Encoded protein: CASSLEGGDYGYTF.

The chain couples TRBV7-9 to TRBJ1-1; D uncertain. Trimming left V 1 base short and J 1 base short, with 4 bases between. The germline V gene has CDR1 SEHNR and CDR2 FQNEAQ (reference sequence). The CDR3 length is 13 residues. In DNA, the CDR3 is TGTGCCAGCAGCTTAGAACGGAACACTGAAGCTTTCTTT. Its protein product is CASSLERNTEAFF.

The chain uses TRBV6-5 and TRBJ2-6; 8 bases are shared with TRBD2. Unmatched junction bases numbered 5, after V lost 4 bases and J lost 3 bases. Germline V gene data show CDR1 as MNHEY and CDR2 as SVGAGI. The CDR3 has 16 residues. The CDR3 sequence: CASSWREASGANVLTF. CDR3 bases: TGTGCCAGCAGTTGGCGGGAGGCGAGTGGGGCCAACGTCCTGACTTTC.